The clone carrying this TCR beta chain was counted only a few times. The target antigen is unknown. Germline V lookup: CDR1 SGDLS, CDR2 YYNGEE. V trimming: 3 bases; J trimming: 9 bases; junction bases outside the gene matches: 5. The CDR3 sequence is 14 residues long. The second PCR ran about 6 to 12 cycles with a sample-barcoded 5' primer and J-beta primers. TCRdb processed the 5' RACE reads anew with MiXCR; each CDR3 protein has one entry. The table has fewer than 700,000 distinct CDR3 sequences, approximately 40% seen once. The data were obtained in a study of blood T cells in healthy people across ages. Notes on the study in general: Older individuals had lower TCR beta diversity per million T cells (the decline was roughly linear). Compared with aged donors, long-lived donors showed fewer expanded clones, suggesting selection.

What was sequenced was blood. The chain has TRBV9 and TRBJ2-1; 11 bases map to TRBD2. The TCR originated in a man older than 75 in good health. The chain's CDR3 is CASSALAGEREQFF. CDR3 coding DNA: TGTGCCAGCAGCGCACTAGCGGGAGAACGTGAGCAGTTCTTC.